This TCR beta chain came from a study of blood T cells in healthy people across ages. Findings and caveats of the study: Diversity was estimated from one million T cells, and these estimates were considered underestimates. Older age went with lower TCR beta diversity per million T cells, in a roughly linear way. Long-lived donors carried more naive CD4+ cells and greater diversity than aged donors.

The CDR3 extends over 12 amino acids. Trimming pared 6 bases from V and 10 bases from J, leaving 13 bases between. Germline-derived CDR1 and CDR2 are SNHLY and FYNNEI. A second PCR of roughly 7 to 11 cycles used a sample-barcoded 5' primer and a J-beta primer mix. A single record per CDR3 protein comes from TCRdb applying MiXCR to the 5' RACE reads. Of 780,000 or so distinct CDR3 sequences listed, less than 70% are singletons. Comment on this clonotype: Its antigen remains unknown.

Individuals who donated were healthy Caucasians from Russia aged about 6 to 90. The sequence came from a man at least 80 years old in good health. The chain carries TRBV2 and TRBJ2-1; unclear D gene. Sequencing used blood. CDR3 sequence reads: CASSNPTGEQFF. CDR3 nucleotides: TGTGCCAGCAGCAACCCGACTGGCGAGCAGTTCTTC.